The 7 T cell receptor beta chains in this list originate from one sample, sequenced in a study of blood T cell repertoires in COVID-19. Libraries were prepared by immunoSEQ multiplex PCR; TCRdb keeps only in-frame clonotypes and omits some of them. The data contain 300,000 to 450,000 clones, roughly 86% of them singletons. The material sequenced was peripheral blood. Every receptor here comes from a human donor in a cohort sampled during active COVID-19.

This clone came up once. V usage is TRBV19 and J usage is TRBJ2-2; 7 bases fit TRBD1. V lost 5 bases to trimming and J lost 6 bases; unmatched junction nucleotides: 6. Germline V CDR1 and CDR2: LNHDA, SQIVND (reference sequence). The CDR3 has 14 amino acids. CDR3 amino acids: CASSGGQLPGELFF. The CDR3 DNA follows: TGTGCCAGTAGTGGGGGACAGTTACCCGGGGAGCTGTTTTTT.

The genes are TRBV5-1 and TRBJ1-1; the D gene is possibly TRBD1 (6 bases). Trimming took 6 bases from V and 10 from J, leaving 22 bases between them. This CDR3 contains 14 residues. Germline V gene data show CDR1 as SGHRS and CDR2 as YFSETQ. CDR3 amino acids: CASTFHDRRSGAFF. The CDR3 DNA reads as TGCGCCAGCACCTTCCATGACAGGCGATCTGGAGCTTTCTTT.

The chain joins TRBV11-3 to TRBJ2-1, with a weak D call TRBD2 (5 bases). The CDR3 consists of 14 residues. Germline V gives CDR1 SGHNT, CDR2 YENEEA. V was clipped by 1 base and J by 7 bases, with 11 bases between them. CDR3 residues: CASSLVGLNNEQFF. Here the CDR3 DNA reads TGTGCCAGCAGCTTAGTAGGACTTAATAATGAGCAGTTCTTC. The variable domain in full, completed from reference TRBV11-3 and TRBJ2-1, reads EAGVVQSPRYKIIEKKQPVAFWCNPISGHNTLYWYLQNLGQGPELLIRYENEEAVDDSQLPKDRFSAERLKGVDSTLKIQPAELGDSAVYLCASSLVGLNNEQFFGPGTRLTVL.

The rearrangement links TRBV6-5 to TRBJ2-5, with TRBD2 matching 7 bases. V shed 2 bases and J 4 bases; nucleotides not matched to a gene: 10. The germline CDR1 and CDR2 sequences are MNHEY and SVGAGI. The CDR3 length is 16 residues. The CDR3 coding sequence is TGTGCCAGCAGTTACCCTTCGGTGGTAGCGGGAGAGACCCAGTACTTC. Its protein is CASSYPSVVAGETQYF.

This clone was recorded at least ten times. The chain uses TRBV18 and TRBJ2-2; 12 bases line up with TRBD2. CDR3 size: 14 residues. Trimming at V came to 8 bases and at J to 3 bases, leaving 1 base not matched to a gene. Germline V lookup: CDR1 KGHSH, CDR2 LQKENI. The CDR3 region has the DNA TGTGCCAGCGGACTAGCGGGACACACCGGGGAGCTGTTTTTT. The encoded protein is CASGLAGHTGELFF.

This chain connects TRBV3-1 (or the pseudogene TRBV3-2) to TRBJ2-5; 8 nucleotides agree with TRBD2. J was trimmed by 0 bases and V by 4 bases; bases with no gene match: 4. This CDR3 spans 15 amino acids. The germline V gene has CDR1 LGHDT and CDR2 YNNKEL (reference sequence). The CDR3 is CASSPNSGNQETQYF. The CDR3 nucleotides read TGTGCCAGCAGCCCCAATAGCGGGAACCAAGAGACCCAGTACTTC.

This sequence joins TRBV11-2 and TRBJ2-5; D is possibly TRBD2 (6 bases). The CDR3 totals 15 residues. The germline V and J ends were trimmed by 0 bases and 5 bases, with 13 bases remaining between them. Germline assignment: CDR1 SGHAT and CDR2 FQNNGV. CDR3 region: CASSLEWGDEETQYF. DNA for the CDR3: TGTGCCAGCAGCTTAGAATGGGGGGATGAGGAGACCCAGTACTTC.